Shown below are 21 T cell receptor beta chains from a single sample sequenced in a study of blood T cells in healthy people across ages. The second PCR ran roughly 6 to 11 cycles with a sample-barcoded 5' primer and J-beta primers. Via MiXCR, TCRdb re-called the 5' RACE reads, giving one row per CDR3 protein. The sample has over 1,500,000 distinct CDR3 sequences, around 40% seen once. The specimen was blood. These receptors came from a human donor in good health.

Worth noting for this clonotype: One junction end disagrees with the germline gene, perhaps due to a read error. The V and J genes are TRBV7-9 and TRBJ1-5; the match to TRBD1 covers 7 bases. This CDR3 contains 18 residues. CDR1 and CDR2 from the germline V gene are SEHNR and FQNEAQ (reference sequence). The DNA of the CDR3 is TGTGCCAGCAACTTAGCGCCCGTCGGGCAGGGGGGCAATCAGCCCCAGCATTTT. Its protein is CASNLAPVGQGGNQPQHF.

The V and J genes are TRBV7-2 and TRBJ2-5, with 11 bases identical to TRBD1. This CDR3 comprises 16 residues. Germline V gives CDR1 SGHTA, CDR2 FQGNSA. V was pared by 3 bases and J by 5 bases, with 8 bases of the junction left unmatched. CDR3 bases: TGTGCCAGCAGCTTTGTTTGGACAGGGGGCTTGGAGACCCAGTACTTC. This sequence encodes CASSFVWTGGLETQYF.

This clonotype was found a few times. The chain is built from TRBV28 and TRBJ2-5, with D tentatively TRBD2 (6 bases). The J call may not be correct, given that the DNA end is closer to TRBJ2-7. The CDR3 is 13 residues long. CDR1 is MDHEN and CDR2 is SYDVKM in the germline V gene. This CDR3 is CASSSQEGNEQYF. The CDR3 DNA is TGTGCCAGCAGTTCCCAGGAGGGGAACGAGCAGTACTTC.

As to this clonotype: It is likely a read error, because the conserved phenylalanine at the end of the CDR3 is missing. The chain recombines TRBV20-1 with TRBJ2-5; D unresolved. The CDR3 is 10 residues long. Germline V gene lookup returns CDR1 DFQATT and CDR2 SNEGSKA (reference sequence). The ends were cut back, 4 bases at V and 4 bases at J, with 4 bases in the middle. CDR3 nucleotide sequence: TGCAGTGCTACCCGAGAGACCCAGTACGTC. Amino acid sequence: CSATRETQYV.

CDR3 coding DNA: TGTGCCAGCAGCTTTAACGCCGGAGGCTACACCTTC. Translating it yields CASSFNAGGYTF. This sequence joins TRBV11-2 and TRBJ1-2; D unresolved. V was shortened by 3 bases and J by 8 bases, with 10 bases between the two germline ends. Germline V gene lookup returns CDR1 SGHAT and CDR2 FQNNGV. The CDR3 length is 12 residues. Full variable domain (remainder filled in from reference TRBV11-2 and TRBJ1-2): EAGVAQSPRYKIIEKRQSVAFWCNPISGHATLYWYQQILGQGPKLLIQFQNNGVVDDSQLPKDRFSAERLKGVDSTLKIQPAKLEDSAVYLCASSFNAGGYTFGSGTRLTVV.

The chain joins TRBV4-3 to TRBJ2-1; D might be TRBD2 (5 bases). Germline V lookup: CDR1 LGHNA, CDR2 YSLEER. The V end lost 0 bases, the J end lost 7 bases, and 19 bases lay between the germline ends. The CDR3 runs 17 residues. The CDR3 sequence: CASSQDGRLTVGNEQFF. As DNA, the CDR3 is TGCGCCAGCAGCCAAGATGGGAGACTGACTGTCGGGAATGAGCAGTTCTTC.

This clonotype is a singleton in its sample. In DNA form, the CDR3 reads TGTGCCAGCGGACGGACAGGCCCGGGAGATACGCAGTATTTT. It codes for CASGRTGPGDTQYF. This chain uses TRBV7-2 with TRBJ2-3; TRBD1 aligns across 7 bases. Trimming at V came to 8 bases and at J to 5 bases, leaving 10 bases not matched to a gene. Germline CDR1 is SGHTA and CDR2 is FQGNSA. CDR3 length equals 14 residues. The complete variable domain, with remaining parts taken from reference TRBV7-2 and TRBJ2-3, reads GAGVSQSPSNKVTEKGKDVELRCDPISGHTALYWYRQSLGQGLEFLIYFQGNSAPDKSGLPSDRFSAERTGGSVSTLTIQRTQQEDSAVYLCASGRTGPGDTQYFGPGTRLTVL.

The CDR3 sequence: CSAYRVQNEKLFF. Written as DNA, the CDR3 is TGCAGTGCTTACAGAGTTCAAAATGAAAAACTGTTTTTT. This chain uses TRBV20-1 with TRBJ1-4, with D unresolved. CDR1 and CDR2 (germline): DFQATT, SNEGSKA (reference sequence). The germline V and J ends were trimmed by 5 bases and 5 bases, with 12 bases remaining between them. The CDR3 is 13 residues long.

A few counts support this clonotype. J is TRBJ1-2 and V is TRBV7-9; TRBD1 agrees at 7 bases. CDR3 length: 15 amino acids. Germline trimming cut 1 base from V and 3 bases from J; bases unmatched to any gene: 5. Germline V gene lookup returns CDR1 SEHNR and CDR2 FQNEAQ (reference sequence). In DNA, the CDR3 is TGTGCCAGCAGCTTAGACCGGGACAGTCACTATGGCTACACCTTC. Amino acids: CASSLDRDSHYGYTF.

This clonotype was counted ten times or more. The chain uses TRBV6-1 and TRBJ1-2, with 7 bases lining up with TRBD1. V was pared by 6 bases and J by 2 bases, with 3 bases of the junction left unmatched. The V gene's germline CDR1 is MNHNS and CDR2 SASEGT. This CDR3 spans 13 amino acids. The CDR3 DNA reads TGTGCCAGCAGAAGGACAGGAAACTATGGCTACACCTTC. Translation gives CASRRTGNYGYTF.

Only a few counts were recorded for this clonotype. This chain links TRBV12-5 with TRBJ2-1; no reliable D call. The CDR3 has 14 residues. Trimming pared 1 base from V and 10 bases from J, leaving 14 bases between. Germline-derived CDR1 and CDR2 are LGHNT and FRNRAP. The CDR3 loop is CASGLADMIEEQFF. CDR3 nucleotide sequence: TGTGCTAGTGGTTTGGCCGATATGATTGAGGAGCAGTTCTTC.

V and J are TRBV11-2 and TRBJ2-1, with 7 positions matching TRBD1. Germline CDR1 is SGHAT and CDR2 is FQNNGV. V shed 6 bases, J shed 1 base, and the junction held 12 bases outside the gene matches. The CDR3 has 17 amino acids. DNA for the CDR3: TGTGCCAGCAGTTTTAAGACAGGGATCCAATCCTACAATGAGCAGTTCTTC. Residues: CASSFKTGIQSYNEQFF. Full variable domain (outside the CDR3, taken from reference TRBV11-2 and TRBJ2-1): EAGVAQSPRYKIIEKRQSVAFWCNPISGHATLYWYQQILGQGPKLLIQFQNNGVVDDSQLPKDRFSAERLKGVDSTLKIQPAKLEDSAVYLCASSFKTGIQSYNEQFFGPGTRLTVL.

In its sample, this clonotype was seen a few times. CDR3 in amino acids: CASSYPWESSYTF. In nucleotides, the CDR3 is TGTGCCAGCAGTTACCCGTGGGAATCCAGCTACACCTTC. The rearrangement links TRBV6-2 or TRBV6-3 to TRBJ1-2; D gene uncertain. The CDR3 has 13 amino acids. Germline V CDR1 and CDR2: MNHEY, SVGEGT. V was cut by 2 bases and J by 9 bases, with 13 bases left in between.

The V call is TRBV7-9, the J call TRBJ1-1; no reliable D call. Germline CDR1 is SEHNR and CDR2 is FQNEAQ (reference sequence). Trimming shortened V by 5 bases and J by 1 base, and 11 bases separated the two germline ends. The CDR3 extends over 14 amino acids. The CDR3 DNA is TGTGCCAGCAGCCGAATTATGGGGAACACTGAAGCTTTCTTT. Its translation is CASSRIMGNTEAFF.

This clonotype turned up a few times. This chain connects TRBV14 to TRBJ2-2; D possibly matches TRBD1 or TRBD2 (5 bases each). The CDR3 runs to 15 residues. Germline values: CDR1 SGHDN, CDR2 FVKESK. V lost 6 bases and J 3 bases, leaving 14 bases between the germline ends. CDR3 sequence: CASSRLGEHTGELFF. In nucleotides, the CDR3 is TGTGCCAGCAGTCGATTGGGGGAACACACCGGGGAGCTGTTTTTT.

The V gene is TRBV29-1, the J gene TRBJ1-1; maybe TRBD1 (5 bases). CDR3 length: 13 residues. V gave up 5 bases and J gave up 5 bases, with 15 bases separating them. Germline assignment: CDR1 SQVTM and CDR2 ANQGSEA. CDR3 sequence (DNA): TGCAGCGTTCGGGTGGGGCAGGAAACTGAAGCTTTCTTT. Encoded protein: CSVRVGQETEAFF.

V usage is TRBV21-1 and J usage is TRBJ2-7; the table's D call, TRBD1, was not checked against the DNA. The J call is in doubt because the DNA end fits TRBJ2-5 better. TRBV21-1 is shown as a pseudogene. The CDR3 loop spans 15 amino acids. The CDR3 protein is CASSTIKGWVETQYF. The CDR3 nucleotides are TGTGCCAGCAGCACCATTAAGGGGTGGGTGGAGACCCAGTACTTC.

Concerning this clonotype itself: A read error is likely, as this CDR3 ends without the conserved phenylalanine or tryptophan. The chain's CDR3 is CASSLAGGANQPQHV. In nucleotides, the CDR3 is TGTGCCAGCAGCCTGGCAGGGGGGGCGAATCAGCCCCAGCATGTT. The chain recombines TRBV7-2 with TRBJ1-5; 7 nucleotides agree with TRBD1. Trimming at V came to 5 bases and at J to 4 bases, leaving 8 bases not matched to a gene. The germline CDR1 and CDR2 sequences are SGHTA and FQGNSA. The CDR3 length is 15 residues.

The chain carries TRBV7-9 and TRBJ2-4; 8 nucleotides align to TRBD2. With V trimmed by 5 bases and J by 13 bases, 16 bases remained unmatched. This CDR3 spans 15 amino acids. Germline lookup yields CDR1 SEHNR and CDR2 FQNEAQ (reference sequence). The DNA of the CDR3 is TGTGCCAGCAGCCTAAGAGCGGGGGTTTACAATGAGCAGTACTTC. The encoded protein is CASSLRAGVYNEQYF.

The CDR3: CSARDFQGRGGYTF. The CDR3 nucleotides are TGCAGTGCTAGAGACTTCCAGGGGCGCGGTGGCTACACCTTC. This chain uses TRBV20-1 with TRBJ1-2, with D perhaps TRBD1 (6 bases). The CDR3 is 14 residues long. V lost 0 bases to trimming and J lost 7 bases, with 15 bases between them. The germline CDR1 and CDR2 sequences are DFQATT and SNEGSKA (reference sequence).

The chain recombines TRBV7-8 with TRBJ2-5; 13 bases are shared with TRBD2. Losses at the gene ends were 1 base for V and 1 base for J; bases not matched to a gene: 6. The length of the CDR3 is 18 residues. Germline CDR1 is SGHVS and CDR2 is FQNEAQ. This CDR3 reads CASSLVTSGGLTQETQYF. DNA for the CDR3: TGTGCCAGCAGCTTAGTGACTAGCGGGGGGCTTACCCAAGAGACCCAGTACTTC.